This TCR beta chain is drawn from a study of radiation and T cells in renal cell carcinoma. The V gene lost 0 bases and the J gene lost 4 bases, with 10 bases spanning the gap. The germline gives CDR1 SGHTS, CDR2 YDEGEE. There are 14 residues in the CDR3. This clone was counted only a few times. Its antigen is unidentified. The table came from immunoSEQ multiplex PCR; TCRdb's copy has only in-frame clones and leaves some out. The repertoire holds about 4,300 clones, with more than 55% as singletons. Broader study findings: Irradiated tumors had higher TCR clonality than control tumors. Top tumor clonotypes rose in blood 2 weeks post-radiation, then contracted.

Specified treatment: 15 Gy SBRT to primary tumor, nephrectomy 4 weeks later. Nephrectomy followed 15 Gy stereotactic body radiation by 4 weeks. Sample: tumor tissue, taken from a patient whose treatment included radiotherapy and nephrectomy. The receptor was derived from a woman aged 55-69 years with renal cell carcinoma. The V and J genes are TRBV5-8 and TRBJ1-1; D is perhaps TRBD1 (5 bases). Here the CDR3 reads CASSLVAGTTEAFF. Here the CDR3 DNA reads TGTGCCAGCAGCTTGGTAGCAGGGACCACTGAAGCTTTCTTT.